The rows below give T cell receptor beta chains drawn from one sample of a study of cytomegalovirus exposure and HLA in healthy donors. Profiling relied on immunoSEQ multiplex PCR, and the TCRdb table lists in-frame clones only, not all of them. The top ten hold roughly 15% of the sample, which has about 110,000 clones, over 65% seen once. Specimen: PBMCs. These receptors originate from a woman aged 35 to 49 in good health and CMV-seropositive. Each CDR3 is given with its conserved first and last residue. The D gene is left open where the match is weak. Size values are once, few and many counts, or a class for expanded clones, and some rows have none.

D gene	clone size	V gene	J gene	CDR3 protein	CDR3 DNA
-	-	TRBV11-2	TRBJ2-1	CASSLDRWGGQGEQFF	TGTGCCAGCAGCTTAGATCGGTGGGGGGGCCAGGGTGAGCAGTTCTTC
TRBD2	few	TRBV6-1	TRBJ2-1	CASSGTSGASSSYNEQFF	TGTGCCAGCAGTGGAACTAGCGGGGCAAGTAGCTCCTACAATGAGCAGTTCTTC
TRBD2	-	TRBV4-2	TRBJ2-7	CASSQPGLAGGYEQYF	TGTGCCAGCAGCCAACCGGGACTAGCGGGGGGTTACGAGCAGTACTTC
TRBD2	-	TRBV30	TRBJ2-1	CAWSVGGGAYNEQFF	TGTGCCTGGAGTGTGGGCGGGGGGGCCTACAATGAGCAGTTCTTC
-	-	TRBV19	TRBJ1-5	CASRLLGRGNQPQHF	TGTGCCAGTAGGCTTTTAGGGAGGGGTAATCAGCCCCAGCATTTT
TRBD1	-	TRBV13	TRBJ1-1	CASSPPTGMNTEAFF	TGTGCCAGCAGCCCCCCGACAGGGATGAACACTGAAGCTTTCTTT
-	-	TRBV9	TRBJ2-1	CASSVVGRSRANEQFF	TGTGCCAGCAGCGTGGTCGGCCGCTCGCGGGCCAATGAGCAGTTCTTC
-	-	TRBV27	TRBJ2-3	CASSLQDSDTQYF	TGTGCCAGCAGTTTACAGGACTCAGATACGCAGTATTTT
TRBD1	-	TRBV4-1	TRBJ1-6	CASSPPLGTGDAVGGSPLHF	TGCGCCAGCAGCCCCCCCCTAGGAACAGGGGACGCAGTGGGGGGATCACCCCTCCACTTT
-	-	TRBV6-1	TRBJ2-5	CASSEVGDETQYF	TGTGCCAGCAGTGAAGTCGGAGATGAGACCCAGTACTTC
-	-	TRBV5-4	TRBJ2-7	CASSPSGPYEQYF	TGTGCCAGCAGCCCATCAGGGCCCTACGAGCAGTACTTC
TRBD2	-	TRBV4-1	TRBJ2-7	CASSQVRGGGPIDEQYF	TGCGCCAGCAGCCAAGTCCGCGGCGGGGGGCCGATTGACGAGCAGTACTTC
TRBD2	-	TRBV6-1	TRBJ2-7	CASLRGGLGYEQYF	TGTGCCAGCCTCCGGGGGGGACTAGGTTACGAGCAGTACTTC
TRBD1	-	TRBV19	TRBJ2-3	CASTQGDSADTQYF	TGTGCCAGTACCCAAGGGGACAGCGCAGATACGCAGTATTTT
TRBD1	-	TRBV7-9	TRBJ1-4	CASSPGTGGEKLFF	TGTGCCAGCAGCCCTGGGACAGGAGGTGAAAAACTGTTTTTT
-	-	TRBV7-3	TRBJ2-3	CASSVMRGLDRKKYF	TGTGCCAGCAGCGTCATGAGGGGGTTAGATAGAAAAAAGTATTTT
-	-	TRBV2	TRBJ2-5	CASSEARETQYF	TGTGCCAGCAGTGAAGCCAGGGAGACCCAGTACTTC
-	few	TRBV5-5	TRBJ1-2	CASSLGLGYTF	TGTGCCAGCAGCTTGGGTCTCGGCTACACCTTC
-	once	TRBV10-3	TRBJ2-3	CAISRDSNTQYF	TGTGCCATCAGTCGGGACTCCAATACGCAGTATTTT
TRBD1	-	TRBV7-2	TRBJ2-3	CASSRGTVTDTQYF	TGTGCCAGCAGCCGAGGGACAGTTACAGATACGCAGTATTTT
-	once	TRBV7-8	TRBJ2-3	CASSLARAGGRGPDTQYF	TGTGCCAGCAGCTTAGCCCGGGCAGGGGGACGGGGGCCAGATACGCAGTATTTT
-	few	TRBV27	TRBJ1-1	CASSFGGYAEAFF	TGTGCCAGCAGTTTCGGGGGGTACGCTGAAGCTTTCTTT